These 15 T cell receptor beta chains share one sample of origin, sequenced in a study of shared clonotypes between healthy human individuals (dated by TCRdb to between 2020 and 2021). Library prep was done by the immunoSEQ multiplex PCR assay. Here the immuneACCESS table is served through TCRdb, limited to in-frame sequences with V and J called. Missing clones are a known gap in these copies; in checked studies unresolved V genes cover under half, and the rest lacks a known reason. This sample gives about a million clones in total; approximately 76% of them show up just once. The ten most abundant clones make up about 1.4% of the sample. Sequenced: memory CD4+ T cells sorted from blood. According to the study, the label for this sample's cell subset or site signals: CD45RA-negative fraction. Receptor source: a man aged 18 to 29 in good health.

CDR3 DNA: TGTGCCAGCAGTCAACAGGGGTATGGCTACACCTTC. Translated, it gives CASSQQGYGYTF. The rearrangement links TRBV28 to TRBJ1-2, with 7 bases that match TRBD1. Per germline, CDR1 MDHEN and CDR2 SYDVKM. CDR3 size: 12 residues. V lost 5 bases, J lost 5 bases, and 2 bases stayed unmatched.

The chain carries TRBV7-2 and TRBJ2-7, with D perhaps matching TRBD2 (5 bases). The CDR3 is made up of 17 amino acids. V lost 1 base to trimming and J lost 2 bases, with 18 bases between them. CDR1 is SGHTA and CDR2 is FQGNSA in the germline V gene. The CDR3 DNA sequence: TGTGCCAGCAGCTTAGTTAACCGGGCGGACTGGGCCTACGAGCAGTACTTC. It encodes CASSLVNRADWAYEQYF.

In nucleotides, the CDR3 is TGTGCCAGCAGTCCCGCCCGTGTGAACACTGAAGCTTTCTTT. As protein: CASSPARVNTEAFF. The chain uses TRBV2 and TRBJ1-1; D is ambiguous. The CDR3 runs to 14 residues. Germline CDR1 reads SNHLY; CDR2 reads FYNNEI. Trimming left V 5 bases short and J 0 bases short, with 10 bases between. Variable domain in full (rest from reference TRBV2 and TRBJ1-1): EPEVTQTPSHQVTQMGQEVILRCVPISNHLYFYWYRQILGQKVEFLVSFYNNEISEKSEIFDDQFSVERPDGSNFTLKIRSTKLEDSAMYFCASSPARVNTEAFFGQGTRLTVV.

As DNA, the CDR3 is TGCGCCAGCAGCTTAGGACTCGATGAAGCTTTCTTT. This gives the protein CASSLGLDEAFF. The chain uses TRBV5-1 and TRBJ1-1; no firm D call. V was clipped by 2 bases and J by 7 bases, with 9 bases between them. The CDR3 loop spans 12 amino acids. The V gene's germline CDR1 is SGHRS and CDR2 YFSETQ.

This chain links TRBV6-1 with TRBJ1-1; D perhaps matches TRBD1 (6 bases). Trimming took off 2 bases at V and 5 bases at J, with 18 bases between the two ends. Looked up from germline, CDR1 is MNHNS and CDR2 is SASEGT. The CDR3 is made up of 16 amino acids. CDR3 residues: CASSEWVDWGLTEAFF. The CDR3 nucleotides read TGTGCCAGCAGTGAATGGGTTGATTGGGGGCTTACTGAAGCTTTCTTT.

This sequence joins TRBV10-3 and TRBJ1-4; no clear D. The CDR3 has 11 amino acids. CDR1 is ENHRY and CDR2 is SYGVKD in the germline V gene. Trimming removed 2 bases at V and 13 bases at J, with 8 bases between. The CDR3 region has the DNA TGTGCCATCAGTGAGGGGCTTACACTGTTTTTT. It codes for CAISEGLTLFF.

This clone was seen a few times. This chain uses TRBV5-1 with TRBJ2-3; D possibly corresponds to TRBD2 (5 bases). Deletions cut 4 bases from V and 1 base from J, with 7 bases between. CDR3 length equals 13 residues. Germline-derived CDR1 and CDR2 are SGHRS and YFSETQ. The CDR3 DNA reads TGCGCCAGCAGCCGGACTGGCACAGATACGCAGTATTTT. Protein sequence: CASSRTGTDTQYF.

Comment on this clone: A read error is possible here, since a much larger clone lies one base away. At the DNA level, this CDR3 is encoded by other sequences in the same sample as well. The chain has TRBV7-6 and TRBJ1-6; 9 bases align to TRBD1. V lost 6 bases to trimming and J lost 9 bases; unmatched junction nucleotides: 9. Germline loops: CDR1 SGHVS, CDR2 FNYEAQ. This CDR3 spans 15 amino acids. CDR3 nucleotides: TGTGCCAGCAGTCAGCAGGGGACAGGGACTTCACCCCTCCACTTT. Protein sequence: CASSQQGTGTSPLHF.

J is TRBJ2-2 and V is TRBV9, with 11 bases identical to TRBD1. The trim removed 3 bases at V and 7 bases at J, leaving 11 bases unmatched. The CDR3 totals 17 residues. Germline loops: CDR1 SGDLS, CDR2 YYNGEE. CDR3 region: CASSAPGQGVSGGELFF. In DNA, the CDR3 is TGTGCCAGCAGCGCACCGGGACAGGGGGTATCCGGCGGGGAGCTGTTTTTT.

The chain uses TRBV30 and TRBJ2-1; TRBD2 aligns across 8 bases. The V segment lost 4 bases and the J segment 6 bases; nucleotides outside the gene matches: 20. CDR1 is GTSNPN, CDR2 SVGIG, per germline (reference sequence). The CDR3 has 18 residues. CDR3 amino acids: CAWIILRGTSGRPNEQFF. The CDR3 DNA is TGTGCCTGGATCATCCTTAGGGGAACTAGCGGACGCCCCAATGAGCAGTTCTTC.

The CDR3 reads CASSQEWTSGSYNEQFF. The CDR3 nucleotides are TGCGCCAGCAGCCAAGAATGGACTAGCGGTTCTTACAATGAGCAGTTCTTC. V usage is TRBV4-3 and J usage is TRBJ2-1; 10 bases align to TRBD2. The CDR3 is 17 residues long. Germline CDR1 is LGHNA and CDR2 is YSLEER. V dropped 0 bases and J dropped 4; count of bases not matched to a gene: 6.

This chain uses TRBV29-1 with TRBJ1-4, with unresolved D. The CDR3 sequence is 13 residues long. V shed 7 bases and J shed 8 bases, with 17 bases lying between them. CDR1 and CDR2 (germline): SQVTM, ANQGSEA. The CDR3 is CSAGHPGGEKLFF. In DNA, the CDR3 is TGCAGCGCAGGCCATCCGGGTGGCGAAAAACTGTTTTTT.

The chain uses TRBV7-2 and TRBJ2-1; 8 nucleotides line up with TRBD2. V gave up 5 bases and J gave up 8 bases; unmatched junction bases: 17. The length of the CDR3 is 17 residues. Per germline, CDR1 SGHTA and CDR2 FQGNSA. CDR3 sequence: CASSAPPAGVGMDEQFF. The CDR3 DNA reads TGTGCCAGCAGCGCCCCCCCAGCGGGAGTAGGGATGGATGAGCAGTTCTTC.

The rearrangement joins TRBV11-2 to TRBJ2-3, with D unclear. V shed 1 base and J shed 4 bases, with 6 bases lying between them. The CDR3 is made up of 13 amino acids. Germline V gives CDR1 SGHAT, CDR2 FQNNGV. Written as DNA, the CDR3 is TGTGCCAGCAGCTTAGCTAATTCAGATACGCAGTATTTT. Its protein product is CASSLANSDTQYF.

This clone was found a few times. The genes are TRBV7-8 and TRBJ1-3; tentatively, D is TRBD1 (6 bases). Germline V gene lookup returns CDR1 SGHVS and CDR2 FQNEAQ. Trimming removed 4 bases at V and 0 bases at J, with 16 bases between. The CDR3 sequence is 17 residues long. The CDR3 DNA is TGTGCCAGCAGCTCACCGGGACACCCCCGCTCTGGAAACACCATATATTTT. Translated, it gives CASSSPGHPRSGNTIYF.